One sample yielded the 20 T cell receptor beta chains listed below, sequenced in a study of lymphopenia after photon versus proton radiotherapy. Method: immunoSEQ multiplex PCR; TCRdb's copy keeps in-frame clones and lacks some. There are 40,000 to 45,000 clones in the sample; about 86% occur only once, and 10% lies in the top ten. This specimen consisted of peripheral blood, obtained from a patient treated with proton-based radiotherapy. The source is a woman in her sixties or seventies with pancreatic cancer. Some clones in this sample may be carry-over from other donors' samples.

This clone showed up just a few times. The V gene is TRBV15, the J gene TRBJ1-2, with D tentatively TRBD1 (6 bases). V dropped 1 base and J dropped 3 bases, with 9 bases sitting between them. The CDR3 runs 14 residues. Per germline, CDR1 LNHNV and CDR2 YYDKDF (reference sequence). The CDR3 spells CATSRGGLDYGYTF. The DNA of the CDR3 is TGTGCCACCAGCAGAGGGGGGCTTGACTATGGCTACACCTTC.

J is TRBJ2-7 and V is TRBV4-1, with 9 bases lining up with TRBD1. V trimming: 5 bases; J trimming: 2 bases; junction bases outside the gene matches: 4. The CDR3 consists of 14 residues. Looked up from germline, CDR1 is MGHRA and CDR2 is YSYEKL. The CDR3 region has the DNA TGCGCCAGCAGCTCCGGGACAGGGACCTACGAGCAGTACTTC. Amino acid sequence: CASSSGTGTYEQYF.

The CDR3 sequence is CASSEYGNTEAFF. The CDR3 DNA reads TGTGCCAGCAGTGAATATGGGAACACTGAAGCTTTCTTT. V gene TRBV6-1 combines with J gene TRBJ1-1; no firm D call. The germline V and J ends were trimmed by 2 bases and 1 base, with 5 bases remaining between them. CDR1 is MNHNS, CDR2 SASEGT, per germline. The CDR3 runs 13 residues.

In its sample, this clone was seen a few times. This CDR3 reads CASSPSADTQYF. As DNA, the CDR3 is TGTGCCAGCAGTCCTTCGGCAGATACGCAGTATTTT. The genes are TRBV27 and TRBJ2-3; no definite D call. V was pared by 5 bases and J by 4 bases, with 7 bases between. Germline lookup yields CDR1 MNHEY and CDR2 SMNVEV (reference sequence). The CDR3 runs 12 residues.

CDR3 protein: CAISEHQLTGSGEKLFF. Written as DNA, the CDR3 is TGTGCCATCAGTGAGCACCAATTGACAGGGTCGGGGGAAAAACTGTTTTTT. The chain couples TRBV10-3 to TRBJ1-4; 7 bases fit TRBD1. This CDR3 comprises 17 residues. J lost 8 bases, V lost 2 bases, and 14 bases had no gene match. CDR1 ENHRY and CDR2 SYGVKD come from the germline V gene.

The rearrangement links TRBV6-1 to TRBJ2-3; 8 positions match TRBD1. With V trimmed by 2 bases and J by 5 bases, 3 bases remained unmatched. This CDR3 region has 14 residues. CDR1 and CDR2 (germline): MNHNS, SASEGT. CDR3 loop: CASSEQGAKDTQYF. CDR3 DNA: TGTGCCAGCAGTGAACAGGGGGCAAAAGATACGCAGTATTTT.

V is TRBV19 and J is TRBJ1-2; 8 bases line up with TRBD1. This CDR3 region has 15 residues. Trimming cost V 5 bases and J 4 bases; bases outside gene matches: 9. Germline assignment: CDR1 LNHDA and CDR2 SQIVND (reference sequence). The CDR3 DNA sequence: TGTGCCAGTAGTGTCGCCGGGACAGGCGCCTATGGCTACACCTTC. Protein product: CASSVAGTGAYGYTF.

CDR3 protein: CASSLGSGNVNEQFF. The CDR3 coding sequence is TGTGCCAGCAGCTTAGGTAGCGGCAACGTCAATGAGCAGTTCTTC. V gene TRBV11-3 combines with J gene TRBJ2-1, with D maybe TRBD2 (6 bases). CDR3 size: 15 residues. Per germline, CDR1 SGHNT and CDR2 YENEEA. The V end was cut by 1 base, the J end by 6 bases, with 13 bases between.

This chain joins TRBV30 and TRBJ2-2, with 12 bases lining up with TRBD2. This CDR3 has 15 amino acids. Germline V gene sequence: CDR1 GTSNPN, CDR2 SVGIG (reference sequence). Trimming cost V 3 bases and J 6 bases; bases outside gene matches: 5. The CDR3 here is CAWSRLAGVPGELFF. The CDR3 region has the DNA TGTGCCTGGAGCAGACTAGCGGGAGTCCCCGGGGAGCTGTTTTTT.

The V call is TRBV19, the J call TRBJ2-3; 9 bases line up with TRBD1. V lost 7 bases to trimming and J lost 3 bases; unmatched junction nucleotides: 2. The CDR3 is 13 amino acids. Germline CDR1 and CDR2: LNHDA and SQIVND (reference sequence). The CDR3 sequence: CASNDRGTDTQYF. The CDR3 nucleotides read TGTGCCAGTAATGACAGGGGGACAGATACGCAGTATTTT.

V usage is TRBV5-1 and J usage is TRBJ2-1, with D perhaps matching TRBD2 (5 bases). V lost 4 bases and J 3 bases, leaving 14 bases between the germline ends. The CDR3 runs 15 residues. The V gene's germline CDR1 is SGHRS and CDR2 YFSETQ. In DNA, the CDR3 is TGCGCCAGCAGCCCGGTCGAGCGGAGCTACAATGAGCAGTTCTTC. It specifies CASSPVERSYNEQFF.

This chain connects TRBV6-1 to TRBJ1-4; 9 positions match TRBD1. Germline CDR1 MNHNS, CDR2 SASEGT. V dropped 1 base and J dropped 7; count of bases not matched to a gene: 4. There are 15 residues in the CDR3. The CDR3, as DNA: TGTGCCAGCAGTGAAGGGGACAGGGAAGTTGAAAAACTGTTTTTT. Its translation: CASSEGDREVEKLFF.

The chain is built from TRBV29-1 and TRBJ1-2; D may be TRBD1 (6 bases). Trimming removed 4 bases at V and 8 bases at J, with 11 bases between. Germline assignment: CDR1 SQVTM and CDR2 ANQGSEA. The length of the CDR3 is 11 residues. CDR3 loop: CSVGGAWGYTF. DNA for the CDR3: TGCAGCGTTGGGGGGGCGTGGGGCTACACCTTC.

The gene calls are TRBV5-1 and TRBJ1-2; D gene uncertain. The CDR3 sequence is 13 residues long. Trimming took off 3 bases at V and 8 bases at J, with 14 bases between the two ends. CDR1 is SGHRS and CDR2 is YFSETQ in the germline V gene. CDR3 coding DNA: TGCGCCAGCAGCTGGGTCGAACAAGGGGGCTACACCTTC. Translation: CASSWVEQGGYTF.

This chain connects TRBV5-6 to TRBJ2-1; 9 bases are a match to TRBD1. The CDR3 has 16 amino acids. V shed 4 bases, J shed 6 bases, and the junction held 11 bases outside the gene matches. Looked up from germline, CDR1 is SGHDT and CDR2 is YYEEEE. CDR3 DNA: TGTGCCAGCAGCACTTTTACAGGGGGCCCTGTCAATGAGCAGTTCTTC. Its protein product is CASSTFTGGPVNEQFF.

V is TRBV27 and J is TRBJ2-1; 7 bases agree with TRBD2. The V gene's germline CDR1 is MNHEY and CDR2 SMNVEV (reference sequence). V gave up 8 bases and J gave up 0 bases; unmatched junction bases: 13. CDR3 length: 17 amino acids. The CDR3 sequence: CASRGIAGPSSYNEQFF. The CDR3 DNA reads TGTGCCAGCCGGGGAATAGCGGGCCCGAGCTCCTACAATGAGCAGTTCTTC.

By sample fraction, this clone is medium-sized. This sequence joins TRBV7-9 and TRBJ1-1; D perhaps matches TRBD1 (5 bases). Germline lookup yields CDR1 SEHNR and CDR2 FQNEAQ (reference sequence). This CDR3 has 14 residues. Trimming pared 5 bases from V and 1 base from J, leaving 11 bases between. The CDR3 DNA reads as TGTGCCAGCAGCGACCAGACAGCGAACACTGAAGCTTTCTTT. It specifies CASSDQTANTEAFF.

This chain links TRBV7-9 with TRBJ1-1; TRBD1 might be the D (6 bases). Looked up from germline, CDR1 is SEHNR and CDR2 is FQNEAQ (reference sequence). The CDR3 spans 15 residues. The ends were cut back, 5 bases at V and 6 bases at J, with 19 bases in the middle. Here the CDR3 reads CASSPLRGGRSEAFF. The CDR3 coding sequence is TGTGCCAGCAGCCCCCTGAGGGGGGGGAGGTCTGAAGCTTTCTTT.

This clone was recorded once. The chain combines TRBV10-2 with TRBJ2-1; TRBD2 might be the D (5 bases). Trimming stripped 8 bases from V and 1 base from J, with 15 bases between. CDR3 size: 15 residues. From germline, CDR1 is WSHSY and CDR2 SAAADI. The CDR3 reads CASSLRGVSYNEQFF. CDR3 DNA: TGCGCCAGCTCCCTTCGGGGTGTGTCCTACAATGAGCAGTTCTTC.

The chain is built from TRBV7-8 and TRBJ2-7, with 12 nucleotides matching TRBD2. The CDR3 loop spans 17 amino acids. Per germline, CDR1 SGHVS and CDR2 FQNEAQ. The trim removed 1 base at V and 1 base at J, leaving 5 bases unmatched. CDR3 bases: TGTGCCAGCAGCTTAGGGACTAGCGGGGAGTATTCCTACGAGCAGTACTTC. Protein: CASSLGTSGEYSYEQYF.